This T cell receptor (beta chain) was profiled in a study of T cell responses to AZD1222 COVID-19 vaccine. The germline V and J ends were trimmed by 6 bases and 4 bases, with 13 bases remaining between them. The CDR3 consists of 14 residues. The germline V gene encodes CDR1 MNHEY and CDR2 SVGEGT. Assay: immunoSEQ multiplex PCR; the TCRdb copy retains only in-frame clones and omits some. The sample carries approximately 90,000 clones, approximately 91% recorded once. Doses given second, at about 4 or about 12 weeks, were pooled. Of note for this clone: What it binds is unknown.

General observations from the study: Spike-specific TCRs gained breadth and depth after people received two AZD1222 doses. Reportedly, nearly half of unique spike TCRs recognized epitopes outside B.1.351/B.1.1.7 mutations. Donors skewed white British and female; clonal diversity was possibly underestimated.

This sequence was found in an adult who received the AZD1222 COVID-19 vaccine. This specimen consisted of peripheral blood, obtained 28 days after the second AZD1222 dose. This sequence joins TRBV6-2 or TRBV6-3 and TRBJ1-5, with a possible D match to TRBD1 (6 bases). CDR3 nucleotide sequence: TGTGCCAGCAGCCGAGCACAGGGTAATCAGCCCCAGCATTTT. This translates into CASSRAQGNQPQHF.